This is a list of T cell receptor beta chains from one sample in a study of response to subunit inactivated influenza vaccine. In TCRdb, the RT-PCR reads were re-called with MiXCR into one record per CDR3 protein. The repertoire includes 300,000 to 350,000 distinct CDR3 sequences, over 20% of them detected once, and 10% to 13% sits in the top ten. The sample here was PBMCs from blood, taken approximately 22 months after vaccination. These receptors all come from a man aged 45-69 years who received an inactivated influenza vaccine. Each CDR3 is given with its conserved first and last residue. D genes are given only for firm matches. The listing skips clone size in some rows; elsewhere it reads once, few, many or a size class.

v_call: TRBV20-1; j_call: TRBJ2-2; d_call: .; clone_size: .; cdr3_aa: CSARDHERHGELFF; cdr3_nt: TGCAGTGCTAGAGATCATGAGCGGCACGGGGAGCTGTTTTTT
v_call: TRBV7-6; j_call: TRBJ2-5; d_call: .; clone_size: .; cdr3_aa: CASSLGGFLETQYF; cdr3_nt: TGTGCCAGCAGCTTAGGAGGGTTCTTGGAGACCCAGTACTTC
v_call: TRBV5-1; j_call: TRBJ1-1; d_call: .; clone_size: .; cdr3_aa: CASSYRRGTSTEAFF; cdr3_nt: TGCGCCAGCAGTTATCGTAGGGGGACGAGCACTGAAGCTTTCTTT
v_call: TRBV20-1; j_call: TRBJ1-2; d_call: TRBD1; clone_size: .; cdr3_aa: CSAREIGTDYGYTF; cdr3_nt: TGCAGTGCTAGAGAGATCGGGACAGACTATGGCTACACCTTC
v_call: TRBV12-3/TRBV12-4; j_call: TRBJ1-5; d_call: .; clone_size: .; cdr3_aa: CASSSDPISNQPQHF; cdr3_nt: TGTGCCAGCAGTTCGGACCCTATAAGCAATCAGCCCCAGCATTTT
v_call: TRBV12-5; j_call: TRBJ2-5; d_call: .; clone_size: few; cdr3_aa: CASGFNLPGTGTQYF; cdr3_nt: TGTGCTAGTGGTTTTAACTTACCAGGGACGGGGACCCAGTACTTC
v_call: TRBV28; j_call: TRBJ1-5; d_call: .; clone_size: few; cdr3_aa: CASTQRRTGDNQPQHF; cdr3_nt: TGTGCCAGCACTCAACGCAGGACGGGGGACAATCAGCCCCAGCATTTT
v_call: TRBV5-5; j_call: TRBJ1-2; d_call: .; clone_size: .; cdr3_aa: CASSIAGYGYTF; cdr3_nt: TGTGCCAGCAGCATCGCGGGCTATGGCTACACCTTC
v_call: TRBV6-1; j_call: TRBJ1-5; d_call: TRBD1; clone_size: many; cdr3_aa: CASSKTGINQPQHF; cdr3_nt: TGTGCCAGCAGTAAGACAGGGATCAATCAGCCCCAGCATTTT
v_call: TRBV28; j_call: TRBJ2-5; d_call: .; clone_size: few; cdr3_aa: CASSYRVGARQETQYF; cdr3_nt: TGTGCCAGCAGTTACCGAGTCGGGGCCCGACAAGAGACCCAGTACTTC
v_call: TRBV15; j_call: TRBJ1-5; d_call: .; clone_size: .; cdr3_aa: CATSRDWAGDEPQHF; cdr3_nt: TGTGCCACCAGCAGAGATTGGGCAGGGGATGAGCCCCAGCATTTT
v_call: TRBV10-3; j_call: TRBJ1-4; d_call: .; clone_size: .; cdr3_aa: CATGGDDEKLFF; cdr3_nt: TGTGCCACCGGGGGTGATGATGAAAAACTGTTTTTT
v_call: TRBV21-1; j_call: TRBJ2-5; d_call: .; clone_size: few; cdr3_aa: CARSRGWEQETQYF; cdr3_nt: TGTGCCAGATCGCGAGGGTGGGAGCAAGAGACCCAGTACTTC
v_call: TRBV20-1; j_call: TRBJ2-3; d_call: .; clone_size: few; cdr3_aa: CSARDTRGQDTQYF; cdr3_nt: TGCAGTGCTAGAGATACCAGGGGCCAGGATACGCAGTATTTT
v_call: TRBV28; j_call: TRBJ1-6; d_call: .; clone_size: .; cdr3_aa: CASSLIGPDNSPLHF; cdr3_nt: TGTGCCAGCAGTTTGATCGGGCCGGATAATTCACCCCTCCACTTT
v_call: TRBV14; j_call: TRBJ2-7; d_call: .; clone_size: few; cdr3_aa: CASSQIVGGFGTYEQYF; cdr3_nt: TGTGCCAGCAGCCAGATCGTTGGGGGGTTCGGAACCTACGAGCAGTACTTC
v_call: TRBV18; j_call: TRBJ1-3; d_call: TRBD1; clone_size: once; cdr3_aa: CASSPGDRTYF; cdr3_nt: TGTGCCAGCTCACCCGGGGACAGGACATATTTT
v_call: TRBV20-1; j_call: TRBJ1-1; d_call: .; clone_size: few; cdr3_aa: CSARDAPAVGTEAFF; cdr3_nt: TGCAGTGCTAGAGATGCCCCGGCGGTGGGCACTGAAGCTTTCTTT
v_call: TRBV6-1; j_call: TRBJ2-7; d_call: TRBD1; clone_size: few; cdr3_aa: CASRKETGGEQYF; cdr3_nt: TGTGCCAGCAGGAAGGAGACAGGGGGCGAGCAGTACTTC
v_call: TRBV5-4; j_call: TRBJ2-7; d_call: .; clone_size: .; cdr3_aa: CASSLSTLGEQYF; cdr3_nt: TGTGCCAGCAGCTTGTCGACCCTGGGCGAGCAGTACTTC
v_call: TRBV5-5; j_call: TRBJ2-6; d_call: TRBD1; clone_size: .; cdr3_aa: CASSLGVTGVGANVLTF; cdr3_nt: TGTGCCAGCAGCTTGGGGGTGACAGGGGTAGGGGCCAACGTCCTGACTTTC
v_call: TRBV9; j_call: TRBJ2-1; d_call: TRBD2; clone_size: few; cdr3_aa: CASSGGLASYNEQFF; cdr3_nt: TGTGCCAGCAGCGGCGGACTAGCCTCCTACAATGAGCAGTTCTTC
v_call: TRBV5-1; j_call: TRBJ2-7; d_call: .; clone_size: .; cdr3_aa: CASRTGQTDSEQYF; cdr3_nt: TGCGCCAGCAGGACCGGACAGACAGACTCCGAGCAGTACTTC
v_call: TRBV12-3/TRBV12-4; j_call: TRBJ1-1; d_call: TRBD1; clone_size: many; cdr3_aa: CASSPRDRRHAFF; cdr3_nt: TGTGCCAGCAGCCCTCGGGACAGGAGGCATGCTTTCTTT
v_call: TRBV28; j_call: TRBJ1-5; d_call: .; clone_size: few; cdr3_aa: CASSLPRGPQHF; cdr3_nt: TGTGCCAGCAGCCTTCCCAGGGGGCCCCAGCATTTT
v_call: TRBV6-2/TRBV6-3; j_call: TRBJ1-1; d_call: .; clone_size: .; cdr3_aa: CASSYSINSVMTTEAFF; cdr3_nt: TGTGCCAGCAGTTACTCTATAAACAGTGTCATGACCACTGAAGCTTTCTTT
v_call: TRBV6-1; j_call: TRBJ2-7; d_call: TRBD1; clone_size: .; cdr3_aa: CASSGDRDEQYF; cdr3_nt: TGTGCCAGCAGTGGAGACAGGGACGAGCAGTACTTC
v_call: TRBV20-1; j_call: TRBJ2-1; d_call: TRBD2; clone_size: .; cdr3_aa: CSADSGSTYNEQFF; cdr3_nt: TGCAGTGCTGATAGCGGGAGTACCTACAATGAGCAGTTCTTC
v_call: TRBV12-3/TRBV12-4; j_call: TRBJ2-5; d_call: .; clone_size: .; cdr3_aa: CASSPGTPGAQYF; cdr3_nt: TGTGCCAGCAGCCCTGGGACTCCAGGGGCCCAGTACTTC
v_call: TRBV7-2; j_call: TRBJ1-3; d_call: .; clone_size: .; cdr3_aa: CASSPDLGSGNTIYF; cdr3_nt: TGTGCCAGCAGCCCTGATCTGGGCTCTGGAAACACCATATATTTT
v_call: TRBV7-2; j_call: TRBJ2-2; d_call: .; clone_size: .; cdr3_aa: CASSLAADFTGELFF; cdr3_nt: TGTGCCAGCAGCTTAGCGGCTGATTTCACCGGGGAGCTGTTTTTT
v_call: TRBV18; j_call: TRBJ2-5; d_call: .; clone_size: few; cdr3_aa: CASSPGVQETQYF; cdr3_nt: TGTGCCAGCTCACCAGGCGTCCAAGAGACCCAGTACTTC
v_call: TRBV6-1; j_call: TRBJ1-1; d_call: .; clone_size: few; cdr3_aa: CASSESGGNTEAFF; cdr3_nt: TGTGCCAGCAGTGAATCGGGAGGGAACACTGAAGCTTTCTTT
v_call: TRBV6-2/TRBV6-3; j_call: TRBJ1-1; d_call: TRBD1; clone_size: .; cdr3_aa: CASSYSGQGAAFF; cdr3_nt: TGTGCCAGCAGTTACTCGGGACAGGGGGCGGCTTTCTTT
v_call: TRBV6-5; j_call: TRBJ2-1; d_call: .; clone_size: few; cdr3_aa: CASSSARTAYHEQFF; cdr3_nt: TGTGCCAGCAGTTCAGCTAGGACGGCCTACCATGAGCAGTTCTTC
v_call: TRBV29-1; j_call: TRBJ2-1; d_call: TRBD2; clone_size: .; cdr3_aa: CSVDRTSGSIEQFF; cdr3_nt: TGCAGCGTTGACAGGACTAGCGGGAGTATTGAGCAGTTCTTC
v_call: TRBV11-2; j_call: TRBJ2-7; d_call: TRBD2; clone_size: .; cdr3_aa: CASSSLAGSPSYEQYF; cdr3_nt: TGTGCCAGCAGCTCCCTAGCGGGGAGCCCCTCCTACGAGCAGTACTTC
v_call: TRBV28; j_call: TRBJ2-3; d_call: TRBD1; clone_size: .; cdr3_aa: CASIRGPNTDTQYF; cdr3_nt: TGTGCCAGCATCAGGGGGCCTAACACAGATACGCAGTATTTT
v_call: TRBV25-1; j_call: TRBJ1-2; d_call: .; clone_size: .; cdr3_aa: CASSAVWGRGYGYTF; cdr3_nt: TGTGCCAGCAGTGCGGTCTGGGGCCGGGGCTATGGCTACACCTTC
v_call: TRBV12-3/TRBV12-4; j_call: TRBJ1-3; d_call: .; clone_size: many; cdr3_aa: CASSLHGGYSGNTIYF; cdr3_nt: TGTGCCAGCAGTTTACACGGGGGATACTCTGGAAACACCATATATTTT